The clone carrying this T cell receptor beta chain occurred once. Its matching antigen is unknown. The J segment lost 8 bases and the V segment lost 0 bases, leaving 4 bases of the junction unmatched. Germline CDR1 GTSNPN, CDR2 SVGIG (reference sequence). This CDR3 contains 14 residues. The sample belongs to a study of beta chain features in type 1 diabetes. Whole-study findings and limits: Within each of all four CD4+ subsets, Type 1 diabetes patients had TCRB CDR3s that were moderately but significantly shorter.

cDNA synthesis used the whole RNA isolate, giving expressed TCRB sequences. Approximately 3.7 million reads per sample on average were obtained from naive, central memory and regulatory T cell samples. Libraries were prepared by immunoSEQ multiplex PCR; TCRdb keeps only in-frame clonotypes and omits some of them. This sample carries some 170,000 clones, roughly 65% of them seen once, and the ten largest clones take nearly 0.09%. The chain carries TRBV30 and TRBJ2-1; TRBD2 aligns across 10 bases. The sequenced sample was naive CD4+ T cells from blood. This sequence originates from a man aged 25-45 years with type 1 diabetes. The CDR3 DNA reads as TGTGCCTGGAGTGTGCTAGCGGGGGCATATGAGCAGTTCTTC. This translates into CAWSVLAGAYEQFF.